These 26 T cell receptor beta chains share one sample of origin, sequenced in a study of blood T cell repertoires in COVID-19. Sequencing was performed with immunoSEQ multiplex PCR; in TCRdb, only in-frame clones are kept and a portion is missing. The sample yields 150,000 to 200,000 clones, 60% to 80% seen once. The sample consisted of peripheral blood. The receptors derive from a woman aged 70-85 years with acute or convalescent COVID-19.

The chain uses TRBV5-1 and TRBJ2-5; no definite D call. There are 15 residues in the CDR3. Germline V lookup: CDR1 SGHRS, CDR2 YFSETQ. Trimming cost V 0 bases and J 5 bases, with 14 bases left between them. The CDR3 sequence: CASSLAGSPFETQYF. DNA of the CDR3: TGCGCCAGCAGCTTGGCCGGGTCACCATTTGAGACCCAGTACTTC.

This clone was seen once. V and J are TRBV27 and TRBJ1-4; no clear D. This CDR3 contains 12 residues. The V end lost 11 bases, the J end lost 4 bases, and 11 bases lay between the germline ends. Germline CDR1 and CDR2: MNHEY and SMNVEV (reference sequence). CDR3 sequence (DNA): TGTGCCTCGAGGTCTATTAATGAAAAACTGTTTTTT. Residues: CASRSINEKLFF.

The chain carries TRBV3-1 (or the pseudogene TRBV3-2) and TRBJ1-1, with D perhaps TRBD1 (6 bases). Germline CDR1 and CDR2: LGHDT and YNNKEL (reference sequence). The CDR3 is 15 residues long. The V gene lost 4 bases and the J gene lost 1 base, with 13 bases spanning the gap. In DNA form, the CDR3 reads TGTGCCAGCAGCCTTTCCGGGACACCGAACACTGAAGCTTTCTTT. Translation gives CASSLSGTPNTEAFF.

The chain carries TRBV5-1 and TRBJ2-3; D may be TRBD2 (6 bases). With 7 bases removed from V and 2 bases from J, the gap between germline ends came to 17 bases. This CDR3 is 15 amino acids long. From germline, CDR1 is SGHRS and CDR2 YFSETQ. In nucleotides, the CDR3 is TGCGCCAGCCACGGAGGGGCCCCTATCACAGATACGCAGTATTTT. It translates to CASHGGAPITDTQYF.

V is TRBV19 and J is TRBJ1-5, with a weak D call TRBD1 (6 bases). V was shortened by 2 bases and J by 2 bases, with 10 bases between the two germline ends. Germline assignment: CDR1 LNHDA and CDR2 SQIVND (reference sequence). This CDR3 spans 15 amino acids. CDR3 sequence: CASSILKGGNQPQHF. As DNA, the CDR3 is TGTGCCAGTAGTATACTTAAGGGGGGCAATCAGCCCCAGCATTTT.

This clone showed up just a few times. V usage is TRBV24-1 and J usage is TRBJ2-2, with 8 bases fitting TRBD2. Germline CDR1 is KGHDR and CDR2 is SFDVKD. The CDR3 is 15 residues long. V lost 5 bases, J lost 2 bases, and 3 bases stayed unmatched. CDR3 nucleotides: TGTGCCACCAGTGCGTTAGCGGGAAACACCGGGGAGCTGTTTTTT. It yields the protein CATSALAGNTGELFF.

The V gene is TRBV19, the J gene TRBJ2-6; 11 bases line up with TRBD2. CDR1 and CDR2 from the germline V gene are LNHDA and SQIVND (reference sequence). The CDR3 contains 20 residues. The V segment lost 4 bases and the J segment 0 bases; nucleotides outside the gene matches: 11. The CDR3 region is CASSSPTSGTLISGANVLTF. In DNA form, the CDR3 reads TGTGCCAGTAGTAGCCCGACTAGCGGGACCCTGATCTCTGGGGCCAACGTCCTGACTTTC.

This clone showed up just once. The gene calls are TRBV5-1 and TRBJ2-5; no definite D call. This CDR3 is built from 11 residues. Germline V lookup: CDR1 SGHRS, CDR2 YFSETQ. V lost 4 bases to trimming and J lost 2 bases, with 3 bases between them. CDR3 region: CASSIQETQYF. CDR3 nucleotides: TGCGCCAGCAGCATACAAGAGACCCAGTACTTC. Complete variable domain (other parts from reference TRBV5-1 and TRBJ2-5): KAGVTQTPRYLIKTRGQQVTLSCSPISGHRSVSWYQQTPGQGLQFLFEYFSETQRNKGNFPGRFSGRQFSNSRSEMNVSTLELGDSALYLCASSIQETQYFGPGTRLLVL.

The chain links TRBV7-2 to TRBJ2-7; D ambiguous. CDR1 is SGHTA and CDR2 is FQGNSA in the germline V gene. Deletions cut 6 bases from V and 7 bases from J, with 22 bases between. CDR3 size: 15 residues. CDR3: CASRPSLSGDQEQYF. Here the CDR3 DNA reads TGTGCCAGCAGACCGAGCCTCTCTGGAGATCAGGAGCAGTACTTC.

As regards this clone: Other nucleotide sequences from this sample produce the same CDR3. The chain carries TRBV4-2 and TRBJ2-5; tentatively, D is TRBD1 (5 bases). From germline, CDR1 is LGHNA and CDR2 YNFKEQ. This CDR3 has 15 residues. V lost 1 base, J lost 4 bases, and 13 bases lay in between. CDR3 protein: CASSQASRALETQYF. CDR3 nucleotide sequence: TGTGCCAGCAGCCAAGCTTCCAGGGCTTTAGAGACCCAGTACTTC.

V and J are TRBV24-1 and TRBJ1-2; perhaps TRBD1 as D (5 bases). Germline loops: CDR1 KGHDR, CDR2 SFDVKD. The CDR3 has 14 amino acids. V lost 5 bases, J lost 5 bases, and 14 bases lay in between. DNA of the CDR3: TGTGCCACCAGTGGCTATGGACACGGTTATGGCTACACCTTC. This encodes CATSGYGHGYGYTF.

This chain uses TRBV3-1 (or the pseudogene TRBV3-2) with TRBJ1-6; 8 bases are a match to TRBD1. V lost 7 bases, J lost 1 base, and 3 bases stayed unmatched. Germline V gene data show CDR1 as LGHDT and CDR2 as YNNKEL (reference sequence). The CDR3 loop spans 15 amino acids. DNA of the CDR3: TGTGCCAGCAACGGACAGGGTTCCTATAATTCACCCCTCCACTTT. Its protein is CASNGQGSYNSPLHF.

The chain couples TRBV2 to TRBJ1-6; D is possibly TRBD1 (5 bases). Trimming left V 6 bases short and J 9 bases short, with 12 bases between. The CDR3 runs 13 residues. Germline CDR1 SNHLY, CDR2 FYNNEI. The CDR3 coding sequence is TGTGCCAGCAGGGTAGGGGAGGGTTCACCCCTCCACTTT. Translated, it gives CASRVGEGSPLHF.

This clone appeared once. This rearrangement joins TRBV5-1 to TRBJ1-1, with D maybe TRBD1 (6 bases). CDR3 length: 13 residues. Deletions cut 2 bases from V and 8 bases from J, with 13 bases between. CDR1 and CDR2 (germline): SGHRS, YFSETQ. In DNA form, the CDR3 reads TGCGCCAGCAGCTTAAGGACAGTCCAAGAAGCTTTCTTT. Its protein product is CASSLRTVQEAFF.

This rearrangement joins TRBV15 to TRBJ2-2; D is undetermined. V was cut by 0 bases and J by 6 bases, with 8 bases left in between. The CDR3 consists of 14 residues. The germline CDR1 and CDR2 sequences are LNHNV and YYDKDF (reference sequence). CDR3 amino acids: CATSRDLVAGELFF. The DNA for the CDR3 is TGTGCCACCAGCAGAGATCTAGTAGCCGGGGAGCTGTTTTTT.

The chain links TRBV3-1 (or the pseudogene TRBV3-2) to TRBJ2-1; the match to TRBD2 covers 11 bases. Germline V CDR1 and CDR2: LGHDT, YNNKEL (reference sequence). The ends lost 0 bases at V and 10 bases at J; junction bases unmatched: 5. This CDR3 comprises 15 residues. The CDR3 bases are TGTGCCAGCAGCCAAGATCTAGCGGGAGGACGCGAGCAGTTCTTC. Its protein is CASSQDLAGGREQFF.

The chain couples TRBV7-9 to TRBJ2-2, with TRBD2 identical over 7 bases. Germline CDR1 is SEHNR and CDR2 is FQNEAQ (reference sequence). Trimming at V came to 4 bases and at J to 2 bases, leaving 4 bases not matched to a gene. The CDR3 is 15 amino acids. The CDR3 DNA follows: TGTGCCAGCAGCTGGAGCGGGATAAACACCGGGGAGCTGTTTTTT. Residues: CASSWSGINTGELFF.

The chain recombines TRBV2 with TRBJ1-5; 7 bases map to TRBD1. CDR1 is SNHLY and CDR2 is FYNNEI in the germline V gene. Unmatched junction bases numbered 8, after V lost 9 bases and J lost 0 bases. The CDR3 is 15 amino acids. CDR3 in DNA: TGTGCCAGTGCCTGGGACAGCTCTAGCAATCAGCCCCAGCATTTT. Protein product: CASAWDSSSNQPQHF.

This clone has only one observation. As DNA, the CDR3 is TGCGCCAGCAGCCAGCGCACAGGGGTGAACACCGGGGAGCTGTTTTTT. Translating it yields CASSQRTGVNTGELFF. V is TRBV4-1 and J is TRBJ2-2, with 7 bases fitting TRBD1. J lost 1 base, V lost 3 bases, and 5 bases had no gene match. The CDR3 extends over 16 amino acids. CDR1 is MGHRA, CDR2 YSYEKL, per germline.

This rearrangement joins TRBV19 to TRBJ1-3; D uncertain. The germline V gene has CDR1 LNHDA and CDR2 SQIVND (reference sequence). This CDR3 contains 15 residues. Trimming shortened V by 3 bases and J by 4 bases, and 13 bases separated the two germline ends. CDR3 bases: TGTGCCAGTAGTATTAAACGGAGACTCGGAAACACCATATATTTT. Its protein product is CASSIKRRLGNTIYF.

The chain carries TRBV4-1 and TRBJ1-4, with D possibly TRBD1 on 6 matching bases. The germline V gene has CDR1 MGHRA and CDR2 YSYEKL. V dropped 1 base and J dropped 8 bases, with 17 bases sitting between them. The CDR3 has 16 amino acids. CDR3 sequence reads: CASSQGGRTDREKLFF. The CDR3 DNA reads as TGCGCCAGCAGCCAAGGGGGCCGGACAGACAGAGAAAAACTGTTTTTT.

This chain joins TRBV7-2 and TRBJ1-2; TRBD1 agrees at 11 bases. This CDR3 contains 15 residues. Trimming took 4 bases from V and 5 from J; bases not matched to a gene: 6. CDR1 and CDR2 from the germline V gene are SGHTA and FQGNSA. CDR3 bases: TGTGCCAGCAGCTGGACAGGGGGCGCCCGGTATGGCTACACCTTC. Translation gives CASSWTGGARYGYTF. Variable domain in full (rest from reference TRBV7-2 and TRBJ1-2): GAGVSQSPSNKVTEKGKDVELRCDPISGHTALYWYRQSLGQGLEFLIYFQGNSAPDKSGLPSDRFSAERTGGSVSTLTIQRTQQEDSAVYLCASSWTGGARYGYTFGSGTRLTVV.

This clone was detected a few times. The rearrangement joins TRBV5-8 to TRBJ1-1; possible D gene TRBD1, 5 bases. CDR3 length: 13 residues. V was pared by 1 base and J by 11 bases, with 15 bases between. Germline V gene sequence: CDR1 SGHTS, CDR2 YDEGEE. The CDR3: CASSLSGGLWAFF. DNA of the CDR3: TGTGCCAGCAGCTTGTCGGGGGGTTTGTGGGCTTTCTTT.

This sequence joins TRBV7-8 and TRBJ2-1; D is undetermined. The V end lost 5 bases, the J end lost 6 bases, and 14 bases lay between the germline ends. The CDR3 is 14 residues long. Germline V gene lookup returns CDR1 SGHVS and CDR2 FQNEAQ. The CDR3 DNA sequence: TGTGCCAGCAGCCCCCGCAACGGAGCCAATGAGCAGTTCTTC. It yields the protein CASSPRNGANEQFF. The full variable domain, rest sourced from reference TRBV7-8 and TRBJ2-1, is GAGVSQSPRYKVAKRGQDVALRCDPISGHVSLFWYQQALGQGPEFLTYFQNEAQLDKSGLPSDRFFAERPEGSVSTLKIQRTQQEDSAVYLCASSPRNGANEQFFGPGTRLTVL.

The V and J genes are TRBV12-3 or TRBV12-4 and TRBJ2-1; D possibly corresponds to TRBD2 (5 bases). CDR3 length: 12 residues. Trimming pared 6 bases from V and 15 bases from J, leaving 18 bases between. CDR3 nucleotides: TGTGCCAGCAGCGCCTCACTAGTCAAGGGGTTCTTC. Protein sequence: CASSASLVKGFF.

This rearrangement joins TRBV5-6 to TRBJ1-6; TRBD1 is a possible D gene (5 bases). V dropped 4 bases and J dropped 9 bases, with 14 bases sitting between them. CDR1 and CDR2 from the germline V gene are SGHDT and YYEEEE. The CDR3 has 14 residues. CDR3 region: CASSPWGRGSPLHF. The DNA of the CDR3 is TGTGCCAGCAGCCCCTGGGGCCGCGGTTCACCCCTCCACTTT. The full variable domain, completed using reference TRBV5-6 and TRBJ1-6, is DAGVTQSPTHLIKTRGQQVTLRCSPKSGHDTVSWYQQALGQGPQFIFQYYEEEERQRGNFPDRFSGHQFPNYSSELNVNALLLGDSALYLCASSPWGRGSPLHFGNGTRLTVT.